This T cell receptor beta chain was captured by sequencing in a study of cytomegalovirus exposure and HLA in healthy donors. Study-wide results and caveats: Despite most TCR sequences being rare, some public TCRs occurred in many donors. According to reports, the classifier identified cytomegalovirus status with high specificity and sensitivity. The CMV antigen specificity of three CMV-associated chains was confirmed through in vitro analysis. A later analysis linked a missense variant in DCLRE1C to the trimming of TCR beta V and J genes.

PCR used 60 Vbeta primers and 13 Jbeta primers. Measured with immunoSEQ multiplex PCR; TCRdb has only the in-frame clones, and not every one. The sample includes some 160,000 clones, around 79% of them seen just once. The CDR3 is 16 amino acids. V lost 5 bases to trimming and J lost 2 bases, with 16 bases between them. Looked up from germline, CDR1 is MDHEN and CDR2 is SYDVKM. Turning to this clone: The antigen is undetermined.

Sequences were obtained from PBMCs. The TCR was taken from a woman aged 50 to 65 in good health and CMV-seronegative. The chain carries TRBV28 and TRBJ1-3, with D possibly being TRBD1 (5 bases). DNA of the CDR3: TGTGCCAGCAGTACCCCGGGGCGGAGGGCTGGAAACACCATATATTTT. Its protein product is CASSTPGRRAGNTIYF.